The 15 T cell receptor beta chains in this list originate from one sample, sequenced in a study of blood T cell repertoires in COVID-19. TCRdb keeps only in-frame clones here, not all; method: immunoSEQ multiplex PCR. The sample shows some 200,000 clones, roughly four fifths of them seen only once. Material: PBMCs or T cells enriched from blood (not recorded which). Receptor source: a man aged 35 to 55 who had recovered from COVID-19.

A word on this clone: The sample carries other DNA sequences with the same CDR3. V is TRBV29-1 and J is TRBJ1-5; D is undetermined. V lost 6 bases and J lost 2, with 11 bases in between. The CDR3 consists of 13 residues. Germline V gives CDR1 SQVTM, CDR2 ANQGSEA. The CDR3 sequence: CSVSGGGNQPQHF. As DNA, the CDR3 is TGCAGCGTCAGTGGTGGAGGCAATCAGCCCCAGCATTTT.

The rearrangement links TRBV27 to TRBJ2-1; the D gene is possibly TRBD2 (5 bases). The CDR3 has 16 amino acids. V lost 3 bases, J lost 0 bases, and 12 bases lay in between. Per germline, CDR1 MNHEY and CDR2 SMNVEV (reference sequence). The CDR3 DNA reads TGTGCCAGCAGTTTGGTAAGCGGAAGCTCCTACAATGAGCAGTTCTTC. It encodes CASSLVSGSSYNEQFF.

J is TRBJ2-1 and V is TRBV11-3; 7 bases match TRBD2. J lost 7 bases, V lost 5 bases, and 8 bases had no gene match. Germline CDR1 SGHNT, CDR2 YENEEA. The CDR3 spans 14 residues. The CDR3 DNA is TGTGCCAGCAGCCCGGGACTAAGGGTGAATGAGCAGTTCTTC. Translated, it gives CASSPGLRVNEQFF.

The chain employs TRBV11-2 and TRBJ2-1, with 11 bases aligning to TRBD2. V shed 3 bases and J 9 bases; nucleotides not matched to a gene: 4. The germline V gene encodes CDR1 SGHAT and CDR2 FQNNGV. The CDR3 covers 14 residues. The CDR3 DNA reads TGTGCCAGCAGCTTCACTAGCGGGAGCGGTGAGCAGTTCTTC. Protein sequence: CASSFTSGSGEQFF.

V gene TRBV6-5 combines with J gene TRBJ2-7, with D possibly matching TRBD2 (5 bases). The CDR3 sequence is 14 residues long. Looked up from germline, CDR1 is MNHEY and CDR2 is SVGAGI. Trimming stripped 8 bases from V and 1 base from J, with 15 bases between. CDR3 in amino acids: CASQKGLSSYEQYF. The CDR3 DNA sequence: TGTGCCAGCCAAAAAGGACTGAGTTCCTACGAGCAGTACTTC.

The chain links TRBV4-1 to TRBJ2-7; perhaps TRBD2 as D (7 bases). Trimming pared 0 bases from V and 4 bases from J, leaving 22 bases between. Germline lookup yields CDR1 MGHRA and CDR2 YSYEKL. The CDR3 has 18 amino acids. CDR3 in amino acids: CASSQDIGRGPRGYEQYF. The DNA for the CDR3 is TGCGCCAGCAGCCAAGATATTGGGCGGGGGCCAAGGGGTTACGAGCAGTACTTC.

This clone was recorded only once. This sequence joins TRBV12-3 or TRBV12-4 and TRBJ2-3; D unresolved. The CDR3 is 13 residues long. V was cut by 3 bases and J by 5 bases, with 9 bases left in between. The CDR3 DNA follows: TGTGCCAGCAGTTTCGGCAGGAAAGATACGCAGTATTTT. This translates into CASSFGRKDTQYF.

This sequence joins TRBV5-8 and TRBJ2-7; D is unclear. The germline V gene encodes CDR1 SGHTS and CDR2 YDEGEE. Deletions cut 4 bases from V and 0 bases from J, with 23 bases between. CDR3 length: 18 residues. CDR3 in amino acids: CASSHALDGAALSYEQYV. In nucleotides, the CDR3 is TGTGCCAGCAGCCACGCGTTAGATGGTGCTGCCCTCTCCTACGAGCAGTACGTC.

This rearrangement joins TRBV5-6 to TRBJ2-3; 7 bases are a match to TRBD1. Germline values: CDR1 SGHDT, CDR2 YYEEEE. Trimming removed 1 base from V and 0 bases from J; junction bases left unmatched: 2. The CDR3 covers 15 residues. CDR3 sequence reads: CASSLTGASTDTQYF. Here the CDR3 DNA reads TGTGCCAGCAGCTTGACAGGGGCCAGCACAGATACGCAGTATTTT.

J is TRBJ2-1 and V is TRBV10-2; 14 bases align to TRBD2. The CDR3 has 17 amino acids. Losses at the gene ends were 0 bases for V and 9 bases for J; bases not matched to a gene: 7. Germline CDR1 and CDR2: WSHSY and SAAADI. The CDR3 DNA reads TGCGCCAGCAGTGAGTCGAGACTAGCGGGAGGGAAAAGTGAGCAGTTCTTC. Amino acid sequence: CASSESRLAGGKSEQFF.

V usage is TRBV7-8 and J usage is TRBJ2-1; D may be TRBD1 (6 bases). Trimming took off 2 bases at V and 9 bases at J, with 20 bases between the two ends. The CDR3 runs to 16 residues. Looked up from germline, CDR1 is SGHVS and CDR2 is FQNEAQ. The CDR3 sequence is CASSLFFTGSGSEQFF. The CDR3 DNA follows: TGTGCCAGCAGCTTATTCTTTACAGGGTCTGGTTCTGAGCAGTTCTTC.

The table lists this clone with a count of one. The rearrangement links TRBV7-8 to TRBJ2-3, with 14 bases fitting TRBD2. The germline V gene encodes CDR1 SGHVS and CDR2 FQNEAQ. V lost 2 bases and J lost 4; bases outside the gene matches: 20. This CDR3 comprises 22 residues. The CDR3 here is CASSLSFLGLAGDGSSADTQYF. CDR3 in DNA: TGTGCCAGCAGCTTATCCTTTTTGGGACTAGCGGGAGATGGCAGCTCGGCAGATACGCAGTATTTT.

The gene calls are TRBV7-9 and TRBJ2-1; D call uncertain. CDR3 length: 14 residues. V was clipped by 1 base and J by 7 bases, with 11 bases between them. Germline CDR1 is SEHNR and CDR2 is FQNEAQ (reference sequence). The CDR3 nucleotides read TGTGCCAGCAGCTTAGTGACTTTGATAAATGAGCAGTTCTTC. Translating gives CASSLVTLINEQFF.

This rearrangement joins TRBV4-2 to TRBJ1-4, with 7 bases lining up with TRBD1. Germline V lookup: CDR1 LGHNA, CDR2 YNFKEQ. CDR3 length: 15 residues. Trimming cost V 4 bases and J 7 bases; bases outside gene matches: 9. For the CDR3, the DNA is TGTGCCAGCAGCCCGACCCAGGGGGTCCCTGAAAAACTGTTTTTT. This sequence encodes CASSPTQGVPEKLFF.

The chain recombines TRBV9 with TRBJ1-2; perhaps TRBD1 as D (5 bases). Deletions cut 6 bases from V and 3 bases from J, with 21 bases between. CDR1 SGDLS and CDR2 YYNGEE come from the germline V gene. The CDR3 covers 16 residues. CDR3 amino acids: CASTIGGEATYYGYTF. The DNA for the CDR3 is TGTGCCAGCACTATAGGAGGGGAGGCTACGTACTATGGCTACACCTTC.